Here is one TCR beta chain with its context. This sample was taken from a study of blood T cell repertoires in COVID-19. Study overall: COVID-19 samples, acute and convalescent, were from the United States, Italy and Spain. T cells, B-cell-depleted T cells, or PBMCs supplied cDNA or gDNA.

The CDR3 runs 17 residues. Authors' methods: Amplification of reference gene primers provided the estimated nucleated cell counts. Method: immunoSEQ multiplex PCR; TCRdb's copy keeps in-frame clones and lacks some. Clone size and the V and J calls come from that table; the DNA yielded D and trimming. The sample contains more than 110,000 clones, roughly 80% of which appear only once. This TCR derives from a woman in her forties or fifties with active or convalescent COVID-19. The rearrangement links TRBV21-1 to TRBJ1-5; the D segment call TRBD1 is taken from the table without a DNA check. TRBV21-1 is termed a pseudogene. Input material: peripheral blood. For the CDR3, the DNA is TGTGCCAGCAGCAAAGGGGGCCGAGACCGACACAATCAGCCCCAGCATTTT. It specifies CASSKGGRDRHNQPQHF.